Below, 24 T cell receptor beta chains from the same sample are listed, as sequenced in a study of T cells after yellow fever vaccination. TCRdb redid the calling of the 5' RACE reads with MiXCR, one entry per CDR3 protein. The table records some 560,000 distinct CDR3 sequences, under 25% of them present only once. The sample consisted of PBMCs, taken 15 days after the yellow fever booster vaccination. These receptors originate from a man aged 25 to 40 who received the YFV17D yellow fever vaccine.

J is TRBJ2-7 and V is TRBV5-1; possible D gene TRBD2, 6 bases. The V gene's germline CDR1 is SGHRS and CDR2 YFSETQ. Trimming shortened V by 1 base and J by 5 bases, and 10 bases separated the two germline ends. This CDR3 has 13 residues. The DNA for the CDR3 is TGCGCCAGCAGCTTGCGGGGGAGCCACGAGCAGTACTTC. It yields the protein CASSLRGSHEQYF.

The chain recombines TRBV12-3 or TRBV12-4 with TRBJ2-7; 13 bases line up with TRBD2. Trimming at V came to 3 bases and at J to 2 bases, leaving 13 bases not matched to a gene. The CDR3 extends over 19 amino acids. CDR3 bases: TGTGCCAGCAGTTTCACAATCGAGGTCACTAGCGGGAGGGCCTACGAGCAGTACTTC. This encodes CASSFTIEVTSGRAYEQYF.

This clonotype was found a few times. This chain connects TRBV12-3 or TRBV12-4 to TRBJ2-1; no clear D. Trimming shortened V by 4 bases and J by 6 bases, and 10 bases separated the two germline ends. This CDR3 has 13 residues. CDR3 in amino acids: CASSWAKGNEQFF. DNA of the CDR3: TGTGCCAGCAGTTGGGCAAAGGGCAATGAGCAGTTCTTC.

The rearrangement links TRBV2 to TRBJ2-1; TRBD2 aligns across 7 bases. The CDR3 extends over 15 amino acids. CDR1 is SNHLY and CDR2 is FYNNEI in the germline V gene. With 6 bases clipped from V and 7 bases from J, the junction kept 12 bases outside the gene matches. The CDR3 sequence is CASSVESGVGNEQFF. In DNA form, the CDR3 reads TGTGCCAGCAGCGTCGAAAGCGGGGTGGGGAATGAGCAGTTCTTC.

The V call is TRBV29-1, the J call TRBJ1-6; possible D gene TRBD1, 5 bases. CDR1 and CDR2 from the germline V gene are SQVTM and ANQGSEA. Trimming took 5 bases from V and 6 from J, leaving 11 bases between them. This CDR3 spans 13 amino acids. CDR3 residues: CSVLTVPNSPLHF. The CDR3 nucleotides are TGCAGCGTTCTGACAGTGCCTAATTCACCCCTCCACTTT.

The chain links TRBV20-1 to TRBJ2-5; D may be TRBD1 (5 bases). Germline loops: CDR1 DFQATT, CDR2 SNEGSKA (reference sequence). Trimming cost V 4 bases and J 3 bases, with 12 bases left between them. CDR3 length: 13 residues. This chain's CDR3 is CSAMYRKKETQYF. The CDR3 DNA reads as TGCAGTGCTATGTACAGGAAGAAAGAGACCCAGTACTTC.

The gene calls are TRBV5-1 and TRBJ1-2; unclear D gene. Germline CDR1 is SGHRS and CDR2 is YFSETQ. The V end lost 5 bases, the J end lost 3 bases, and 14 bases lay between the germline ends. The CDR3 is made up of 14 amino acids. This chain's CDR3 is CASRRGTRDYGYTF. Written as DNA, the CDR3 is TGCGCCAGCAGGCGGGGAACAAGAGACTATGGCTACACCTTC.

The rearrangement joins TRBV10-3 to TRBJ2-5; perhaps TRBD2 as D (5 bases). Between the trimmed V and J ends, which lost 1 base and 3 bases, there was a span of 6 bases. The CDR3 sequence is 13 residues long. From germline, CDR1 is ENHRY and CDR2 SYGVKD. The DNA of the CDR3 is TGTGCCATCAGTGAGTTGAGGGAAGAGACCCAGTACTTC. This codes for CAISELREETQYF.

This sequence joins TRBV4-3 and TRBJ2-5; D ambiguous. The germline V gene encodes CDR1 LGHNA and CDR2 YSLEER. The CDR3 is 17 amino acids. V was shortened by 0 bases and J by 4 bases, with 18 bases between the two germline ends. This CDR3 is CASSQDLRAAFAETQYF. The CDR3 coding sequence is TGCGCCAGCAGCCAAGATCTAAGAGCAGCATTTGCAGAGACCCAGTACTTC.

CDR3 protein: CASSLQGTAEQYF. The CDR3 nucleotides read TGTGCCAGCAGCTTACAGGGAACGGCCGAGCAGTACTTC. This sequence joins TRBV7-3 and TRBJ2-7; possibly TRBD1 for D (5 bases). Trimming took 2 bases from V and 6 from J, leaving 11 bases between them. The CDR3 loop spans 13 amino acids. Germline CDR1 reads SGHTA; CDR2 reads FQGTGA.

On this clonotype itself: It may be a read error: a sequence one base away is much more abundant. The J gene is TRBJ2-3, the V gene TRBV7-2; TRBD2 aligns across 7 bases. In germline, CDR1 is SGHTA, CDR2 FQGNSA. This CDR3 is 13 amino acids long. The CDR3 reads CASRRGLTDTEYF. The CDR3 coding sequence is TGTGCCAGCAGGAGGGGACTAACAGATACGGAGTATTTT.

V and J are TRBV27 and TRBJ1-1; D ambiguous. The V gene lost 6 bases and the J gene lost 10 bases, with 15 bases spanning the gap. The CDR3 sequence is 12 residues long. Germline values: CDR1 MNHEY, CDR2 SMNVEV (reference sequence). DNA of the CDR3: TGTGCCAGCAGATCCTTCGGGAGCGCAGCTTTCTTT. It encodes CASRSFGSAAFF.

This chain joins TRBV19 and TRBJ2-4, with a weak D call TRBD1 (5 bases). Per germline, CDR1 LNHDA and CDR2 SQIVND (reference sequence). Between the trimmed V and J ends, which lost 8 bases and 10 bases, there was a span of 12 bases. The CDR3 totals 11 residues. CDR3: CASRTGEIQYF. In DNA form, the CDR3 reads TGTGCCAGTCGAACAGGCGAAATTCAGTACTTC.

This chain connects TRBV12-3 or TRBV12-4 to TRBJ1-4, with TRBD1 matching over 10 bases. V was clipped by 5 bases and J by 8 bases; unmatched bases: 8. This CDR3 has 15 residues. CDR3 coding DNA: TGTGCCAGCAGTCCCGGGACAGGGGCAGAGGAAAAACTGTTTTTT. Protein: CASSPGTGAEEKLFF.

The rearrangement uses TRBV15 and TRBJ2-1; no reliable D call. There are 15 residues in the CDR3. Germline V lookup: CDR1 LNHNV, CDR2 YYDKDF (reference sequence). V lost 1 base and J 8 bases, leaving 15 bases between the germline ends. The CDR3 sequence: CATSRVGQVNDEQFF. The CDR3 DNA reads as TGTGCCACCAGCAGAGTCGGGCAGGTTAACGATGAGCAGTTCTTC. The full variable domain, rest sourced from reference TRBV15 and TRBJ2-1, is DAMVIQNPRYQVTQFGKPVTLSCSQTLNHNVMYWYQQKSSQAPKLLFHYYDKDFNNEADTPDNFQSRRPNTSFCFLDIRSPGLGDTAMYLCATSRVGQVNDEQFFGPGTRLTVL.

The sample holds many counts of this clonotype. V and J are TRBV10-3 and TRBJ2-2; the D gene is possibly TRBD1 (6 bases). This CDR3 comprises 14 residues. Between the trimmed V and J ends, which lost 11 bases and 1 base, there was a span of 14 bases. Germline V gene sequence: CDR1 ENHRY, CDR2 SYGVKD. The CDR3 DNA reads TGTGCCGTCCGGTTGGGACAGAACACCGGGGAGCTGTTTTTT. Amino acids: CAVRLGQNTGELFF.

V gene TRBV20-1 combines with J gene TRBJ2-2; D uncertain. The CDR3 extends over 15 amino acids. Trimming took off 0 bases at V and 1 base at J, with 9 bases between the two ends. Germline CDR1 and CDR2: DFQATT and SNEGSKA (reference sequence). The CDR3 loop reads CSARDRSLNTGELFF. CDR3 sequence (DNA): TGCAGTGCTAGAGACCGTTCACTGAACACCGGGGAGCTGTTTTTT.

The rearrangement links TRBV18 to TRBJ1-5, with 7 bases aligning to TRBD1. Trimming removed 3 bases from V and 3 bases from J; junction bases left unmatched: 8. CDR3 length: 16 amino acids. CDR1 and CDR2 (germline): KGHSH, LQKENI. CDR3 sequence reads: CASSPNRGRNNQPQHF. CDR3 nucleotide sequence: TGTGCCAGCTCACCGAACAGGGGAAGAAACAATCAGCCCCAGCATTTT.

This clonotype was detected only a few times. The V and J genes are TRBV20-1 and TRBJ1-1; D is possibly TRBD1 (5 bases). CDR1 and CDR2 (germline): DFQATT, SNEGSKA (reference sequence). Trimming took 1 base from V and 1 from J, leaving 10 bases between them. This CDR3 has 14 amino acids. The CDR3 here is CSARVGAGNTEAFF. CDR3 sequence (DNA): TGCAGTGCTAGAGTAGGGGCGGGGAACACTGAAGCTTTCTTT.

Only a few counts were recorded for this clonotype. The rearrangement links TRBV20-1 to TRBJ2-1, with 7 bases identical to TRBD2. Trimming cost V 7 bases and J 7 bases; bases outside gene matches: 10. The CDR3 spans 13 residues. Germline V gives CDR1 DFQATT, CDR2 SNEGSKA (reference sequence). CDR3 nucleotide sequence: TGCAGTGTGGCGGGAGAGTCAGGGAATGAGCAGTTCTTC. Translating gives CSVAGESGNEQFF.

V usage is TRBV7-2 and J usage is TRBJ2-3; 9 bases agree with TRBD1. There are 15 residues in the CDR3. Germline CDR1 reads SGHTA; CDR2 reads FQGNSA. V was clipped by 5 bases and J by 3 bases; unmatched bases: 6. The CDR3 DNA reads as TGTGCCAGCAGCCGACAGGGGGGTACGACAGATACGCAGTATTTT. Protein sequence: CASSRQGGTTDTQYF. Full variable domain (rest looked up from reference TRBV7-2 and TRBJ2-3): GAGVSQSPSNKVTEKGKDVELRCDPISGHTALYWYRQSLGQGLEFLIYFQGNSAPDKSGLPSDRFSAERTGGSVSTLTIQRTQQEDSAVYLCASSRQGGTTDTQYFGPGTRLTVL.

This clonotype has a handful of counts. The chain has TRBV11-2 and TRBJ2-1; 8 nucleotides agree with TRBD2. Germline trimming cut 4 bases from V and 0 bases from J; bases unmatched to any gene: 8. This CDR3 is 17 amino acids long. CDR1 SGHAT and CDR2 FQNNGV come from the germline V gene. The CDR3 sequence: CASSSLGRGVSYNEQFF. The DNA of the CDR3 is TGTGCCAGCAGCTCCCTCGGGAGGGGGGTCTCCTACAATGAGCAGTTCTTC.

This rearrangement joins TRBV5-1 to TRBJ2-7; TRBD1 agrees at 10 bases. This CDR3 is built from 14 residues. CDR1 and CDR2 from the germline V gene are SGHRS and YFSETQ. Trimming at V came to 4 bases and at J to 5 bases, leaving 6 bases not matched to a gene. The CDR3 DNA sequence: TGCGCCAGCAGCAAATCCGGGACAGGGGACGAGCAGTACTTC. Translating it yields CASSKSGTGDEQYF.

The CDR3 reads CASSKKGTALAYNEQFF. CDR3 nucleotides: TGTGCCAGCAGCAAAAAGGGGACAGCCCTCGCCTACAATGAGCAGTTCTTC. The V call is TRBV21-1, the J call TRBJ2-1; TRBD1 is taken as the D call from the table, unchecked against the DNA. TRBV21-1 corresponds to a pseudogene. This CDR3 has 17 amino acids.